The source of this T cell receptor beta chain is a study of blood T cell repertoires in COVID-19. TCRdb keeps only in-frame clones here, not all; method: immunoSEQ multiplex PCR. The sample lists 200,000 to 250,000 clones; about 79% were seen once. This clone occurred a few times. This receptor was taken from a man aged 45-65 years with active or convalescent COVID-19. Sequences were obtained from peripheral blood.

CDR3 sequence (DNA): TGCGCCAGCAGCCAAGATCGTAACAGTAATTCACCCCTCCACTTT. Translating gives CASSQDRNSNSPLHF. The genes are TRBV4-1 and TRBJ1-6; D gene uncertain. The CDR3 runs 15 residues. Trimming left V 0 bases short and J 6 bases short, with 9 bases between. From germline, CDR1 is MGHRA and CDR2 YSYEKL.